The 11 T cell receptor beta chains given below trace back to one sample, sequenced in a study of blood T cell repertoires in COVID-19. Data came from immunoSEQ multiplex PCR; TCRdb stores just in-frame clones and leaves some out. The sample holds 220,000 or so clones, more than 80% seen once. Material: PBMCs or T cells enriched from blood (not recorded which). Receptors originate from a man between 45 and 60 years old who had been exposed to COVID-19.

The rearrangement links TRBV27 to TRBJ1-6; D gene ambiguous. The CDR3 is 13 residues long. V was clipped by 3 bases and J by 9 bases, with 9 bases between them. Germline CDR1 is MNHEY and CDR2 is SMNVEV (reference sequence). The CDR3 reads CASSFGVSSPLHF. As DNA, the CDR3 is TGTGCCAGCAGTTTTGGAGTTAGTTCACCCCTCCACTTT.

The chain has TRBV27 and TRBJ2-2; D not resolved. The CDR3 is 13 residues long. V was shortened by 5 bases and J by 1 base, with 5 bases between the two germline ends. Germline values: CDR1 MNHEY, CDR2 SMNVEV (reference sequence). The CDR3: CASSRQNTGELFF. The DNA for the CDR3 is TGTGCCAGCAGTCGACAGAACACCGGGGAGCTGTTTTTT.

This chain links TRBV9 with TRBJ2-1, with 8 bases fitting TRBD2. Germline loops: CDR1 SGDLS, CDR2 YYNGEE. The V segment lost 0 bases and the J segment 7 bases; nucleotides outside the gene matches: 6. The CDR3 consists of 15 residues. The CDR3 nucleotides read TGTGCCAGCAGCGTAGAAGCGGGAGTTCGGAATGAGCAGTTCTTC. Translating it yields CASSVEAGVRNEQFF.

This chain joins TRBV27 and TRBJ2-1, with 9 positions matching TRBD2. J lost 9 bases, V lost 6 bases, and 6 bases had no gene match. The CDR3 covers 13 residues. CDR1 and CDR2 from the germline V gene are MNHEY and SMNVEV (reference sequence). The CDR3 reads CASRELAGGEQFF. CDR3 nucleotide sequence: TGTGCCAGCAGAGAACTAGCGGGCGGTGAGCAGTTCTTC.

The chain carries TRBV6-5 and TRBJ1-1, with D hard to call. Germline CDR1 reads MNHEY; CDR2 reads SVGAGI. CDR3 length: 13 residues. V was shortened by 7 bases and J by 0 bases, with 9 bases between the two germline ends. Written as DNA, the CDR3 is TGTGCCAGCATTAGCCTCTTGAACACTGAAGCTTTCTTT. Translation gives CASISLLNTEAFF.

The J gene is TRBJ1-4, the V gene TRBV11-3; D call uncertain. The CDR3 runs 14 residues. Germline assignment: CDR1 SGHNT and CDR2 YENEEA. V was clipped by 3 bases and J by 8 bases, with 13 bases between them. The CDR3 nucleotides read TGTGCCAGCAGCTTGGAGGCAGGTGACGAAAAACTGTTTTTT. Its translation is CASSLEAGDEKLFF.

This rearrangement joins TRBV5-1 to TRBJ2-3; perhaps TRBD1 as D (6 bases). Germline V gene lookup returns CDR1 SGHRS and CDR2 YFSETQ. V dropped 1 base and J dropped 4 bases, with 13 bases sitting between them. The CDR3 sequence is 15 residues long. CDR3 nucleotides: TGCGCCAGCAGCTTGTATATCAGGGGTGCAGATACGCAGTATTTT. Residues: CASSLYIRGADTQYF.

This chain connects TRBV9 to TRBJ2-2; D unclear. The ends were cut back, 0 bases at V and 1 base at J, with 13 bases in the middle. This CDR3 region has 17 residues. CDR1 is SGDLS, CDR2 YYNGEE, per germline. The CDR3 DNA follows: TGTGCCAGCAGCGTAGCTACGATGCGGATGAACACCGGGGAGCTGTTTTTT. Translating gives CASSVATMRMNTGELFF.

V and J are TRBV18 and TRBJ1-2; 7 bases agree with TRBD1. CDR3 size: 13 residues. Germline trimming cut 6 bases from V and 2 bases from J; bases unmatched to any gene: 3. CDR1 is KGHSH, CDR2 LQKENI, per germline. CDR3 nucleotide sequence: TGTGCCAGCTCCCAGGGGGAAAACTATGGCTACACCTTC. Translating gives CASSQGENYGYTF.

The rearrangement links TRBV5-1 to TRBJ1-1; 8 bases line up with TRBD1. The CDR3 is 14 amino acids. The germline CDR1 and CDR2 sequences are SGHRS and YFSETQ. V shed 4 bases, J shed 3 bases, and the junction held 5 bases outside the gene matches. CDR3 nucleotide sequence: TGCGCCAGCAGCCCACAGGGGGTGGACACTGAAGCTTTCTTT. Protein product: CASSPQGVDTEAFF.

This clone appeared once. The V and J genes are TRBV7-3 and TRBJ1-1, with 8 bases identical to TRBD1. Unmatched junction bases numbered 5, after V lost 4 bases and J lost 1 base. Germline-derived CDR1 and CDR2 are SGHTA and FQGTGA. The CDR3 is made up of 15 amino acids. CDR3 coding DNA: TGTGCCAGCAGCTCGACCGGGACAGGGAACACTGAAGCTTTCTTT. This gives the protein CASSSTGTGNTEAFF.